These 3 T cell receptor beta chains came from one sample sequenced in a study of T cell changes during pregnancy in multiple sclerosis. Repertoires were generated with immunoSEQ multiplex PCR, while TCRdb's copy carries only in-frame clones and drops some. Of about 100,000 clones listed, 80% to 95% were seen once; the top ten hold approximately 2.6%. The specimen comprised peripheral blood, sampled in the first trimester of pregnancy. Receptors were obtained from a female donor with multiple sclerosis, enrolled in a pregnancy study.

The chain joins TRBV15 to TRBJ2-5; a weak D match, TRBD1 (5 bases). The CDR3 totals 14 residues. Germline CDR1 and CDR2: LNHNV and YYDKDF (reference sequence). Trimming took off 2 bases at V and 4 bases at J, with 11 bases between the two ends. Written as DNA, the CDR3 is TGTGCCACCAGCAGATTGACAGCAGTAGAGACCCAGTACTTC. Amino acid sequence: CATSRLTAVETQYF.

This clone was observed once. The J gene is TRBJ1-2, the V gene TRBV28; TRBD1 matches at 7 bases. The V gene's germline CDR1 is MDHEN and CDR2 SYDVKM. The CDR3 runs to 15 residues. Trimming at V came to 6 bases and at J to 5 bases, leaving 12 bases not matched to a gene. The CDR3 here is CASRPRQGGGYGYTF. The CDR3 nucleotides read TGTGCCAGCAGGCCAAGACAGGGTGGGGGTTATGGCTACACCTTC.

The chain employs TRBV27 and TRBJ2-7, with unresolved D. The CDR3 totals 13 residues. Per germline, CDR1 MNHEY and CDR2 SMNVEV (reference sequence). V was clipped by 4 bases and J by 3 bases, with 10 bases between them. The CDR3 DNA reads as TGTGCCAGCAGTTCGTCCCTAAACTACGAGCAGTACTTC. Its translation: CASSSSLNYEQYF.